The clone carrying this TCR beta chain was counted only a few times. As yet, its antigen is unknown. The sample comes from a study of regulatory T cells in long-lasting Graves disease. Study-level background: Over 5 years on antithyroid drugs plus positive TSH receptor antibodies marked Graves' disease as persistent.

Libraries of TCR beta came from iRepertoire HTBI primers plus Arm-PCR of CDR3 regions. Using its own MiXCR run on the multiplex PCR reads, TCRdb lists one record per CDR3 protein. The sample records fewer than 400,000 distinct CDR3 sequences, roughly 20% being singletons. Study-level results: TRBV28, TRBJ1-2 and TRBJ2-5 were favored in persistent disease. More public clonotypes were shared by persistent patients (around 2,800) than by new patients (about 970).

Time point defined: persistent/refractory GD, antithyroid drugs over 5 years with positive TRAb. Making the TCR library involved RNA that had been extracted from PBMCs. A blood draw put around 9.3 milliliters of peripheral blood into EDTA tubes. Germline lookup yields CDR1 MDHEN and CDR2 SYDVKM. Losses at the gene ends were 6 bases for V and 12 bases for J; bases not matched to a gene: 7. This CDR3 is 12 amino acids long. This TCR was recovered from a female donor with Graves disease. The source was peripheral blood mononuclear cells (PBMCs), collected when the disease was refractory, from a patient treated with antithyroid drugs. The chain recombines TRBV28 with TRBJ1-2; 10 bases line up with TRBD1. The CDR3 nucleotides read TGTGCCAGCAGCAGACAGGGGGCATTGGACACCTTC. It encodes CASSRQGALDTF.